This paragraph covers one T cell receptor (beta chain) sequence. The assay was immunoSEQ multiplex PCR, and TCRdb's table has in-frame clones only and misses some. Of more than 150,000 clones listed, 90% are singletons. The data originate from a study of blood T cell repertoires in COVID-19. Germline V lookup: CDR1 LGHDT, CDR2 YNNKEL (reference sequence). Trimming removed 4 bases from V and 6 bases from J, with 19 bases in between. This CDR3 spans 15 amino acids. The sample taken for sequencing was peripheral blood. This chain links TRBV3-1 (or the pseudogene TRBV3-2) with TRBJ2-7, with D maybe TRBD2 (5 bases). This clonotype was sampled from a middle-aged man with acute or convalescent COVID-19. CDR3 protein: CASSPSPGGRGEQYF. CDR3 sequence (DNA): TGTGCCAGCAGCCCATCTCCCGGCGGGCGCGGCGAGCAGTACTTC.